This T cell receptor beta chain was retrieved from a study of blood T cell repertoires in COVID-19. Study summary: PBMCs, B-cell-depleted T cells, or T cells provided the cDNA or gDNA that made up the material.

Clones were sequenced by immunoSEQ multiplex PCR, and TCRdb holds only the in-frame ones, with some missing. The sample has 110,000 to 150,000 clones, roughly 88% seen once; the top ten hold about 1.7%. Per the germline V gene, CDR1 is SGHVS and CDR2 is FQNEAQ. V was clipped by 3 bases and J by 3 bases; unmatched bases: 7. The CDR3 consists of 16 residues. This TCR was sampled from a woman in her forties or fifties with acute or convalescent COVID-19. This sequence joins TRBV7-8 and TRBJ2-1; 8 bases line up with TRBD2. What was sequenced was peripheral blood. The CDR3 protein is CASSFLGRASYNEQFF. DNA for the CDR3: TGTGCCAGCAGCTTTCTCGGGAGGGCAAGCTACAATGAGCAGTTCTTC.